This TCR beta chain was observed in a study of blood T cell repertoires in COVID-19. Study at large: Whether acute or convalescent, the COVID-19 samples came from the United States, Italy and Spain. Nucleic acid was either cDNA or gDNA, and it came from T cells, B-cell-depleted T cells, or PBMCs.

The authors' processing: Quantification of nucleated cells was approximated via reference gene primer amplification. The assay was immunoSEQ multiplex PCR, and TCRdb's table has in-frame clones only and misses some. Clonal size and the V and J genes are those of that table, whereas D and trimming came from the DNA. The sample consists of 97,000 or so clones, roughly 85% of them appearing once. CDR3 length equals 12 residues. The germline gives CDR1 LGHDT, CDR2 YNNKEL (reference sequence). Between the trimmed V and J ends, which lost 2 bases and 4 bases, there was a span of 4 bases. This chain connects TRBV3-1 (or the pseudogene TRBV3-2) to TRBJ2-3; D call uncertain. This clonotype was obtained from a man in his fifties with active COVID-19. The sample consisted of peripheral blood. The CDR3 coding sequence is TGTGCCAGCAGCCAACGGGCAGATACGCAGTATTTT. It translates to CASSQRADTQYF.